The following is a T cell receptor (beta chain) sequence with its context. Its antigen is undetermined. This sample is drawn from a study of T cells in Graves' hyperthyroidism and ophthalmopathy. Study-level findings and limits: With a median lead of about six months before onset, the model predicted ophthalmopathy.

Those patients with uncontrolled infection, other autoimmune disease, pregnancy or lactation were excluded. The diagnostic basis comprised clinical symptoms, serum thyroxine and TRAb, thyroid ultrasound and orbital computed tomography. Template material for amplifying TCR beta CDR3 regions consisted of RNA transcripts. First-round RT-PCR targeting the TCR CDR3 was performed with the HTBI primer set. One entry per CDR3 protein results from TCRdb running MiXCR on the multiplex PCR reads. This sample has 450,000 to 700,000 distinct CDR3 sequences, with 46% found just once. The clonotype comes from an adult woman with Graves' disease, either hyperthyroidism or ophthalmopathy (not recorded which). The specimen was peripheral blood or thyroid tissue (not recorded which).

The CDR3 nucleotides read TGTGCCAGCAGCCAAACCCAGACCCAGTACTTC. Translated, it gives CASSQTQTQYF. This chain links TRBV7-2 with TRBJ2-5; D remains ambiguous. Trimming cost V 5 bases and J 6 bases, with 7 bases left between them. Germline loops: CDR1 SGHTA, CDR2 FQGNSA. CDR3 size: 11 residues.